This TCR beta chain was observed in a study of blood T cell repertoires in COVID-19. Study-level background: Italy, Spain and the United States were the sources of the convalescent and acute COVID-19 samples.

The CDR3 loop spans 15 amino acids. Germline CDR1 SGHRS, CDR2 YFSETQ. V shed 3 bases and J 2 bases; nucleotides not matched to a gene: 7. Sequencing used immunoSEQ multiplex PCR; TCRdb keeps in-frame clones, though not all of them. The table has some 140,000 clones, approximately 86% seen once; the top ten hold approximately 16%. J is TRBJ2-5 and V is TRBV5-1, with 7 bases lining up with TRBD2. Sequences were obtained from peripheral blood. The sequence was obtained from a woman in her 50s who had recovered from COVID-19. The CDR3 loop is CASSSQTGGQETQYF. The DNA for the CDR3 is TGCGCCAGCAGCTCGCAGACGGGGGGTCAAGAGACCCAGTACTTC.